Below are 11 T cell receptor beta chains sequenced from a single sample in a study of identifying expanded T cells in peripheral blood. This table comes from immunoSEQ multiplex PCR, and its TCRdb copy is limited to in-frame clones, with some not included. This sample has roughly 120,000 clones, with roughly nine tenths found just once. Source material: blood. These receptors all stem from a person between 18 and 69 years old in good health.

The gene calls are TRBV10-1 and TRBJ2-7, with D hard to call. Germline CDR1 and CDR2: WNHNN and SYGVQD (reference sequence). The V end lost 4 bases, the J end lost 5 bases, and 15 bases lay between the germline ends. The CDR3 consists of 14 residues. The CDR3 here is CASSVWSECDEQYF. In nucleotides, the CDR3 is TGCGCCAGCAGTGTTTGGTCGGAATGCGACGAGCAGTACTTC.

The chain employs TRBV5-1 and TRBJ1-3, with TRBD1 as a possible D gene (5 bases). Trimming cost V 0 bases and J 0 bases, with 10 bases left between them. CDR3 length equals 16 residues. CDR1 is SGHRS, CDR2 YFSETQ, per germline. The CDR3 protein is CASSLAVGHSGNTIYF. The CDR3 DNA follows: TGCGCCAGCAGCTTGGCCGTTGGACACTCTGGAAACACCATATATTTT.

The J gene is TRBJ2-7, the V gene TRBV28; D is undetermined. The V gene's germline CDR1 is MDHEN and CDR2 SYDVKM. This CDR3 is built from 15 residues. Trimming cost V 2 bases and J 2 bases, with 13 bases left between them. The CDR3 loop reads CASSLRATTTYEQYF. The CDR3 DNA follows: TGTGCCAGCAGTTTAAGGGCGACAACCACCTACGAGCAGTACTTC.

The rearrangement links TRBV7-8 to TRBJ1-2; no definite D call. Trimming shortened V by 6 bases and J by 5 bases, and 25 bases separated the two germline ends. Germline lookup yields CDR1 SGHVS and CDR2 FQNEAQ. There are 17 residues in the CDR3. CDR3 sequence reads: CASRPVAVRVSGYGYTF. Written as DNA, the CDR3 is TGTGCCAGCAGACCGGTGGCGGTGCGGGTTTCGGGGTATGGCTACACCTTC.

This clone was seen more than once but under ten times. This chain uses TRBV4-2 with TRBJ1-1, with D uncertain. Trimming stripped 1 base from V and 5 bases from J, with 11 bases between. Germline CDR1 reads LGHNA; CDR2 reads YNFKEQ. The CDR3 is 14 residues long. The CDR3 coding sequence is TGTGCCAGCAGCCAAGTAGGGCCGGGGACTGAAGCTTTCTTT. Translation gives CASSQVGPGTEAFF.

This clone occurred a few times. V gene TRBV5-4 combines with J gene TRBJ1-2, with D perhaps TRBD1 (6 bases). The V gene's germline CDR1 is SGHNT and CDR2 YYREEE (reference sequence). Trimming removed 4 bases from V and 0 bases from J, with 13 bases in between. The CDR3 length is 15 residues. CDR3 in DNA: TGTGCCAGCAGCCACCCGACAGGTCCTAACTATGGCTACACCTTC. Its translation is CASSHPTGPNYGYTF.

In its sample, this clone was seen a few times. The genes are TRBV7-2 and TRBJ2-1, with 9 positions matching TRBD2. J was trimmed by 12 bases and V by 3 bases; bases with no gene match: 9. Per germline, CDR1 SGHTA and CDR2 FQGNSA. The CDR3 contains 14 residues. The CDR3 here is CASSLSSGALLQFF. The CDR3 DNA reads TGTGCCAGCAGCTTGTCTAGCGGGGCTCTTTTGCAGTTCTTC.

This clone was observed once. The chain recombines TRBV7-9 with TRBJ2-1, with 7 positions matching TRBD2. In germline, CDR1 is SEHNR, CDR2 FQNEAQ (reference sequence). The V gene end was trimmed by 3 bases and the J gene end by 11 bases; junction bases not matched to a gene: 1. The CDR3 has 11 amino acids. CDR3 DNA: TGTGCCAGCAGCTTGGGGGGGAAGCAGTTCTTC. Amino acids: CASSLGGKQFF.

Points on this clone: Other DNA sequences in this specimen translate into the identical CDR3. The V call is TRBV5-1, the J call TRBJ2-1, with 7 nucleotides matching TRBD1. The junction had 3 bases not matched to a gene; V was cut back by 4 bases and J by 5 bases. CDR1 is SGHRS, CDR2 YFSETQ, per germline. The CDR3 totals 13 residues. The CDR3 sequence is CASSLDRNNEQFF. CDR3 nucleotides: TGCGCCAGCAGCCTGGACAGGAACAATGAGCAGTTCTTC.

The chain uses TRBV4-1 and TRBJ2-7; a possible D gene is TRBD2 (5 bases). This CDR3 is built from 15 residues. V was trimmed by 2 bases and J by 3 bases, leaving 14 bases between them. Germline assignment: CDR1 MGHRA and CDR2 YSYEKL. The CDR3 is CASSQRLLADYEQYF. Here the CDR3 DNA reads TGCGCCAGCAGCCAACGCTTGCTAGCCGACTACGAGCAGTACTTC.

The V and J genes are TRBV6-5 and TRBJ2-7; TRBD1 might be the D (6 bases). Per germline, CDR1 MNHEY and CDR2 SVGAGI. This CDR3 contains 13 residues. Trimming left V 5 bases short and J 2 bases short, with 10 bases between. The CDR3 region has the DNA TGTGCCAGCAGTGGGACAAGCACCTACGAGCAGTACTTC. Protein sequence: CASSGTSTYEQYF.